This TCR beta chain comes out of a study of blood T cell repertoires in COVID-19. Study at large: Sources were T cells, B-cell-depleted T cells, or PBMCs; the material itself was cDNA or gDNA.

Profiled with immunoSEQ multiplex PCR; TCRdb holds only in-frame clones, not every one. The sample lists some 200,000 clones; about four fifths were seen once. The receptor's source is a woman aged 40-49 years with acute or convalescent COVID-19. The material sequenced was peripheral blood.

In DNA form, the CDR3 reads TGTGCCAGCTCACCCCGGAGGGCCAATGAGCAGTTCTTC. Translated: CASSPRRANEQFF. J is TRBJ2-1 and V is TRBV18; maybe TRBD2 (6 bases). Germline CDR1 is KGHSH and CDR2 is LQKENI. The CDR3 is 13 residues long. Trimming removed 3 bases from V and 6 bases from J, with 9 bases in between.